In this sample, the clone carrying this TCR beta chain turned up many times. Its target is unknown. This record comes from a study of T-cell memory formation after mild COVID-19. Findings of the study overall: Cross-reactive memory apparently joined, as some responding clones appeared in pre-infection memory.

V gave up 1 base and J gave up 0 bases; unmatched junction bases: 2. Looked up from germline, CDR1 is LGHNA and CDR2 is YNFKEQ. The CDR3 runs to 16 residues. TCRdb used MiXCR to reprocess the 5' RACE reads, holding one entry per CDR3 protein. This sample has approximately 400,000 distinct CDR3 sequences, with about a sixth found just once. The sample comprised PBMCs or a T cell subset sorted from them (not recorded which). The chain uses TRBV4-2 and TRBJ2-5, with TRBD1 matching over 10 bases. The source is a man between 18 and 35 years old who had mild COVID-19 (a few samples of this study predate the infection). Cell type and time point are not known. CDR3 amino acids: CASSQGTGGDQETQYF. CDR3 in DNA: TGTGCCAGCAGCCAAGGGACAGGGGGTGACCAAGAGACCCAGTACTTC.